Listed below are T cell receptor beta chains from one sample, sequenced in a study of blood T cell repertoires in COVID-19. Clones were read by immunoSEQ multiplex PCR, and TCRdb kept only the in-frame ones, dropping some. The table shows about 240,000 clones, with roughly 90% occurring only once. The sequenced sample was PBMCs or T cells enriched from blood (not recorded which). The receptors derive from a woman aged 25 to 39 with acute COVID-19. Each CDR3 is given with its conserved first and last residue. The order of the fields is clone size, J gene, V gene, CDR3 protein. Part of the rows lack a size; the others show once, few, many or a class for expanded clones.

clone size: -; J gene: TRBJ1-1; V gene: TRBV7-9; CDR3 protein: CASSLLDRPTEAFF
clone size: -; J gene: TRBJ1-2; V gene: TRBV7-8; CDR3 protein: CASSLVEEGYTF
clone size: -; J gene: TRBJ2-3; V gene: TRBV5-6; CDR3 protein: CASRGSGGTDTQYF
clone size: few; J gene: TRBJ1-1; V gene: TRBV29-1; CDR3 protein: CSVKRQGGTEAFF
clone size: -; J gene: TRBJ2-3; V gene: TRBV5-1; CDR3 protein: CASSLNMQVTDTQYF
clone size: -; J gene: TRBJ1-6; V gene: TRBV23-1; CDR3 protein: CASKGGDYNSPLHF
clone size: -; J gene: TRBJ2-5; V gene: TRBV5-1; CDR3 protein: CASTDLAGTQKETQYF
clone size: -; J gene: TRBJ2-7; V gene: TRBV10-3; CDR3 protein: CAISDQGRNYEQYF
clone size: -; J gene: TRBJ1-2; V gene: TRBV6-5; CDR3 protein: CASRGQNYGYTF
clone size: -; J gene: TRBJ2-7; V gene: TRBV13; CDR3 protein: CASSDRDRGSYEQYF
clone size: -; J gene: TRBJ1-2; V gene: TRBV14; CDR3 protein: CASSPGGSGYTF
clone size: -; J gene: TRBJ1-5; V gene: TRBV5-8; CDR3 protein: CASSGTRYSNQPQHF
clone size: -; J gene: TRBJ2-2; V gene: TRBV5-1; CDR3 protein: CASERQGGTGELFF
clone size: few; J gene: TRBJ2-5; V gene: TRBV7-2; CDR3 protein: CASSSRDHRGETQYF
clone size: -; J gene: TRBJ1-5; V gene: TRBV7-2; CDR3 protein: CASSLTGSQPQHF
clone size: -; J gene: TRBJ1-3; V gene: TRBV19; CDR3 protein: CASRRQGEAGNTIYF
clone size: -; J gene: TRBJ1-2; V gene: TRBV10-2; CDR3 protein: CASSETGGYGYTF
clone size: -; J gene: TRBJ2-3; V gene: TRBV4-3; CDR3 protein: CASSQDLREVSTDTQYF
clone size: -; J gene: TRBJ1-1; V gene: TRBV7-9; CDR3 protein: CASSLEQGAEAFF
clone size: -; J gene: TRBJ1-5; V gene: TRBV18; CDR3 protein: CASSPDAGQGKPQHF
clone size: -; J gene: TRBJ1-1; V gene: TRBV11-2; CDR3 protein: CASKREYTEAFF
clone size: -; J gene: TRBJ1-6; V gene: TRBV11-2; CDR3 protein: CASSLGPAVNSPLHF
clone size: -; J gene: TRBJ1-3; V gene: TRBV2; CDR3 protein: CASGGVSGNTIYF
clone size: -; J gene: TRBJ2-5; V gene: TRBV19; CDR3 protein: CASRRTSGRGETQYF
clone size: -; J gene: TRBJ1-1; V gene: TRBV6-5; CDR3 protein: CASSSDRKWNTEAFF
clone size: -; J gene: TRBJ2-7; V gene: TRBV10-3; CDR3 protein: CAISFGTGGAGEQYF
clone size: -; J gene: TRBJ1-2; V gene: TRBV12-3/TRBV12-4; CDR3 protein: CASSLHRNYGYTF
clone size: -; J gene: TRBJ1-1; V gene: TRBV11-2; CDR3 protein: CASSLREAFF
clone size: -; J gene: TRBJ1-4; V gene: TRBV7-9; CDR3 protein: CASSEQGLNEKLFF
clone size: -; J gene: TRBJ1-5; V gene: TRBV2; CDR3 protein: CASRGQSNQPQHF
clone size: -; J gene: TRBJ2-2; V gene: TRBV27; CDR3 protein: CASSLSEGGIGELFF
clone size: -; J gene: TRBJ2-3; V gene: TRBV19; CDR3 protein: CASSSGTSPYTDTQYF